The rows below give T cell receptor beta chains drawn from one sample of a study of blood T cells in healthy people across ages. TCRdb itself ran the 5' RACE reads through MiXCR, one entry per CDR3 protein. The sample carries approximately 850,000 distinct CDR3 sequences, nearly 60% recorded once. Source material: blood. The receptors originated from a man younger than 40 in good health. CDR3s leave out the opening cysteine and the closing phenylalanine or tryptophan. Each record gives: J gene, V gene, clone size, CDR3 protein. Clone size is not always given. Where it is, it says once, few, many or a class for expanded clones.

TRBJ1-6	TRBV12-3/TRBV12-4	.	ASSGHDSPLH
TRBJ2-1	TRBV2	.	ASREGTGRYNEQF
TRBJ2-7	TRBV15	.	ATRGFGTGRVYEQY
TRBJ1-1	TRBV7-9	.	ASSPRGGPMNTEAF
TRBJ2-5	TRBV5-1	few	ASSFNVGKQETQY
.	TRBV7-8	few	ASSILPRGGETQY
TRBJ2-1	TRBV11-2	.	ASSLMRNEQF
TRBJ2-3	TRBV20-1	few	SAVLPDTQY
TRBJ2-1	TRBV5-8	.	ASSLAVGRSNEQF
TRBJ2-1	TRBV2	once	ASSDLAGEQF
TRBJ2-5	TRBV29-1	few	SVGGRQETQY
TRBJ2-5	TRBV20-1	.	SARVGDPQETQY
TRBJ1-5	TRBV28	once	ASPSPNQPQH
TRBJ2-7	TRBV10-3	few	AIGSQESYEQY